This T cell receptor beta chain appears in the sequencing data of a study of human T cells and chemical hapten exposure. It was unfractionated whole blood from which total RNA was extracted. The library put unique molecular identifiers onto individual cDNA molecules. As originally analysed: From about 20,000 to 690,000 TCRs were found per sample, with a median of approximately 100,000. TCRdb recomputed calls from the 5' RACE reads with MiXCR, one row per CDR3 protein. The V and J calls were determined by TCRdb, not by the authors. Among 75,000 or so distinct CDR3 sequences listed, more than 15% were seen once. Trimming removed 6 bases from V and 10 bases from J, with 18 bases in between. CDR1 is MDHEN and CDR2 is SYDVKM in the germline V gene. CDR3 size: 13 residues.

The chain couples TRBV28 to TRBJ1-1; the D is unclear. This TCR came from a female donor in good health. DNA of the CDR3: TGTGCCAGCAGCCAAGTCTCCGGGAGAGGAGCTTTCTTT. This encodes CASSQVSGRGAFF.